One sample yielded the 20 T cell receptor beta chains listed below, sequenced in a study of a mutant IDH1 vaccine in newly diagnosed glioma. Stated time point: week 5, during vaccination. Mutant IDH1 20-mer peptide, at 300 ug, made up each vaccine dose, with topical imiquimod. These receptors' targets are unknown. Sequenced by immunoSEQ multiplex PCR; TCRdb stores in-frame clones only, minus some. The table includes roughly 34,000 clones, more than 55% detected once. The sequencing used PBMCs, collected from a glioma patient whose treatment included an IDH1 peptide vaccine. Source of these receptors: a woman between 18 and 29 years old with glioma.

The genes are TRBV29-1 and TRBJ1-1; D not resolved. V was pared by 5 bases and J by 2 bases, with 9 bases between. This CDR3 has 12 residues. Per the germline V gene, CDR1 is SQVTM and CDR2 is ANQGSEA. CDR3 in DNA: TGCAGCGTTCCGTTAGCTAACACTGAAGCTTTCTTT. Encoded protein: CSVPLANTEAFF.

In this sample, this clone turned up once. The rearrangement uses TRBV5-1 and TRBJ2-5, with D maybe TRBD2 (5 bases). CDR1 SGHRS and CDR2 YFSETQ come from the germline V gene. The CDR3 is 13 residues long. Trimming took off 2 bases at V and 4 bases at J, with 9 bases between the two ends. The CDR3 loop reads CASSFLLGETQYF. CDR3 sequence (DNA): TGCGCCAGCAGCTTTTTACTAGGAGAGACCCAGTACTTC.

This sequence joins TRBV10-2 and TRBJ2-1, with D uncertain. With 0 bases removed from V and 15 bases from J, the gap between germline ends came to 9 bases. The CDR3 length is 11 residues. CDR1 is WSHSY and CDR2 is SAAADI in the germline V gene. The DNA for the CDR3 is TGCGCCAGCAGTGAGTCGGGCCCGGGGTTCTTC. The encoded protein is CASSESGPGFF.

CDR3 in DNA: TGTGCCAGCAGCAAAGCGTCCAGGGACAATGGCTACACCTTC. It encodes CASSKASRDNGYTF. The J gene is TRBJ1-2, the V gene TRBV21-1; the table's D call, TRBD1, was not checked against the DNA. TRBV21-1 is noted as a pseudogene. The length of the CDR3 is 14 residues.

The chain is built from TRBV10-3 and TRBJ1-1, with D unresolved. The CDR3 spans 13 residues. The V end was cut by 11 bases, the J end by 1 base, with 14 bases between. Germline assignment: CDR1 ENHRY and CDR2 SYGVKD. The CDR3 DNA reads TGTGCCGGCCAATTCGCTCGGAACACTGAAGCTTTCTTT. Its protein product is CAGQFARNTEAFF.

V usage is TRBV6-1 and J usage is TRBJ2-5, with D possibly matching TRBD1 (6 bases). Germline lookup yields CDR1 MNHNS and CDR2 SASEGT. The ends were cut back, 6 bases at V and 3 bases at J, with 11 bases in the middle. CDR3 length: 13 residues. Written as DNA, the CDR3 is TGTGCCAGCAGCTTGGACAGAAAAGAGACCCAGTACTTC. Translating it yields CASSLDRKETQYF.

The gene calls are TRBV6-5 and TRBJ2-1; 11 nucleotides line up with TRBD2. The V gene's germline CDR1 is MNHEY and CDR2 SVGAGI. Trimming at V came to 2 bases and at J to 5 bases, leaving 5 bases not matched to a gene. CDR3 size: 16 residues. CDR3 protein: CASSYTGTSGNNEQFF. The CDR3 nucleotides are TGTGCCAGCAGTTACACCGGGACTAGCGGTAACAATGAGCAGTTCTTC.

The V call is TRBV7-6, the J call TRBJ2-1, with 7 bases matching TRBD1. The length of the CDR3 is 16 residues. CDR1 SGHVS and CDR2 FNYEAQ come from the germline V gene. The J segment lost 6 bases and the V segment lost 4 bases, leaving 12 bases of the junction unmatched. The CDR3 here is CASSSHGTASPNEQFF. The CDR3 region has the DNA TGTGCCAGCAGCTCTCACGGGACAGCATCCCCCAATGAGCAGTTCTTC.

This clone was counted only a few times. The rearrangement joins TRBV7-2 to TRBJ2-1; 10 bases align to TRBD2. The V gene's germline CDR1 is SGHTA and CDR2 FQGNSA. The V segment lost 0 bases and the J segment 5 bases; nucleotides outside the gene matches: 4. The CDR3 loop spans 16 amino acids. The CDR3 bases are TGTGCCAGCAGCTTAGCTCTAGCGGGGGACAACAATGAGCAGTTCTTC. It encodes CASSLALAGDNNEQFF.

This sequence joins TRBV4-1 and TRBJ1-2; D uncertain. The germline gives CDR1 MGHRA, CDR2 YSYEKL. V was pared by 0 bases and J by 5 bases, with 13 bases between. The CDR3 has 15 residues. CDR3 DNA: TGCGCCAGCAGCCAAGATAGTAGTACGTTATATGGCTACACCTTC. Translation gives CASSQDSSTLYGYTF.

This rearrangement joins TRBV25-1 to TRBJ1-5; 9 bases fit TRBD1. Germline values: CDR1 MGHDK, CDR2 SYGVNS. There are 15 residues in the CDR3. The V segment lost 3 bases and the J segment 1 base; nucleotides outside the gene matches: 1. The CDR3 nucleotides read TGTGCCAGCAGTGAGGGACAGGGCAGCAATCAGCCCCAGCATTTT. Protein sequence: CASSEGQGSNQPQHF.

The DNA of the CDR3 is TGTGCCAGCAGTTTATCCCGCGTGGGTCAGCCCCAGCATTTT. It codes for CASSLSRVGQPQHF. The rearrangement uses TRBV28 and TRBJ1-5; D is ambiguous. The germline gives CDR1 MDHEN, CDR2 SYDVKM. Trimming shortened V by 1 base and J by 6 bases, and 10 bases separated the two germline ends. The length of the CDR3 is 14 residues.

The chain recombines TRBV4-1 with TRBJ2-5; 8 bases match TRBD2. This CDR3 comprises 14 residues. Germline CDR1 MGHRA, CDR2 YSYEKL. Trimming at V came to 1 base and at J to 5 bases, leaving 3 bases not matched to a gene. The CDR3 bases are TGCGCCAGCAGCCAAGTGAGACTAGCGGAGACCCAGTACTTC. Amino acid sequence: CASSQVRLAETQYF.

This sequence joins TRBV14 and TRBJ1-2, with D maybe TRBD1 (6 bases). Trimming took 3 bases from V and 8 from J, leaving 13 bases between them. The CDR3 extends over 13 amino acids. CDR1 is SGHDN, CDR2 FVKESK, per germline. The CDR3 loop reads CASSHGGAKGYTF. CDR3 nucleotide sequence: TGTGCCAGCAGCCATGGGGGGGCTAAGGGCTACACCTTC.

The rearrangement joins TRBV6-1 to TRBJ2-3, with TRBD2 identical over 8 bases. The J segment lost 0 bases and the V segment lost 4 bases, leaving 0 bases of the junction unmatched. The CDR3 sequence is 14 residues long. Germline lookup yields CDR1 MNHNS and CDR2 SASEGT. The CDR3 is CASSGGGSTDTQYF. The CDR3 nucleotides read TGTGCCAGCAGTGGCGGGGGGAGCACAGATACGCAGTATTTT.

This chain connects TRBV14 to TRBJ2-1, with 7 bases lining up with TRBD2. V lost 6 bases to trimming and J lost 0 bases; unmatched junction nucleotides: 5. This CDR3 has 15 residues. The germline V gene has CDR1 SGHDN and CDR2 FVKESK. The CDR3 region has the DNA TGTGCCAGCAGTCTAGCGGAGAGCTCCTACAATGAGCAGTTCTTC. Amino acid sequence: CASSLAESSYNEQFF.

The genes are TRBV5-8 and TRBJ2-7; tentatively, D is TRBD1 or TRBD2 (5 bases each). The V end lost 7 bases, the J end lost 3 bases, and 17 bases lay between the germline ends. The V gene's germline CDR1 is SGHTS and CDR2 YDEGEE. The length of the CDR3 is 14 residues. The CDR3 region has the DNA TGTGCCAGCGGGGAAGAGGGGTCCTACTACGAGCAGTACTTC. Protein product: CASGEEGSYYEQYF. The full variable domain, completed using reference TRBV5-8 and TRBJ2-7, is EAGVTQSPTHLIKTRGQQATLRCSPISGHTSVYWYQQALGLGLQFLLWYDEGEERNRGNFPPRFSGRQFPNYSSELNVNALELEDSALYLCASGEEGSYYEQYFGPGTRLTVT.

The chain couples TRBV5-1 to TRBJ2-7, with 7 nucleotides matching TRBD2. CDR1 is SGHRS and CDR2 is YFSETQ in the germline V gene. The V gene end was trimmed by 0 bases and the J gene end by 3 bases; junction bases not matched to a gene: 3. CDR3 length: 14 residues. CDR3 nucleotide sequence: TGCGCCAGCAGCTTGGTGGCTAGCGGCTACGAGCAGTACTTC. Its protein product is CASSLVASGYEQYF.

CDR3 sequence: CASSESPSGNNEQFF. CDR3 nucleotides: TGCGCCAGCAGTGAGTCGCCTAGCGGGAATAATGAGCAGTTCTTC. This chain links TRBV10-2 with TRBJ2-1, with 9 bases matching TRBD2. This CDR3 is 15 amino acids long. CDR1 and CDR2 from the germline V gene are WSHSY and SAAADI. The ends lost 0 bases at V and 7 bases at J; junction bases unmatched: 4.

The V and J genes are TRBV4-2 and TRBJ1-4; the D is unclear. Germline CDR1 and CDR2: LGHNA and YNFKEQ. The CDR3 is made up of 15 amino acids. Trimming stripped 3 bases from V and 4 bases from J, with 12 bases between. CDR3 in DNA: TGTGCCAGCAGCCATGAAGGGAACTATAATGAAAAACTGTTTTTT. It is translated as CASSHEGNYNEKLFF.